This T cell receptor (beta chain) was profiled in a study of T cell responses to AZD1222 COVID-19 vaccine. The study's findings and limits: Donors were largely white British and mainly female; clonal diversity was possibly underestimated. Spike was spanned by vaccine-associated CD4 TCRs, with dominance at 160-218 and 743-854.

Some clones are missing from TCRdb's copy, which holds only in-frame ones; the method was immunoSEQ multiplex PCR. Of about 200,000 clones listed, 91% are singletons. With regard to this clone: The antigen is undetermined.

The V gene end was trimmed by 2 bases and the J gene end by 4 bases; junction bases not matched to a gene: 5. The CDR3 sequence is 15 residues long. Per the germline V gene, CDR1 is GTSNPN and CDR2 is SVGIG (reference sequence). The clonotype was recovered from an adult who received the AZD1222 COVID-19 vaccine. The material sequenced was peripheral blood, taken 28 days after the second AZD1222 dose. The chain recombines TRBV30 with TRBJ2-1; 10 bases are a match to TRBD2. In nucleotides, the CDR3 is TGTGCCTGGAGTTCCACGGGACTAGCGTACAATGAGCAGTTCTTC. This gives the protein CAWSSTGLAYNEQFF.